A single TCR beta chain is shown here with its context. A single count supports this clone. There is no known antigen for this receptor. Base qualities are not recorded, but no much larger clone differs from it by a single base. One collaborating source in Seattle enrolled patients during active infection and followed them longitudinally through the course of disease. Collaborating institutions collected whole blood in K2EDTA tubes following their own protocols. For TCRbeta analysis, collaborators shipped samples as frozen whole blood, isolated PBMCs, or DNA extracted from either of those sample types. The immunoSEQ Assay, a bias-controlled multiplex PCR, was used to amplify TCRbeta CDR3 regions from genomic DNA. In the paper's pipeline: The number of nucleated cells in each sample was estimated from the amplification of reference gene primers within the assay. To quantify the absolute abundance of each unique TCRbeta CDR3 rearrangement, sequence reads were collapsed and filtered. For each sample, productive Simpson clonality was calculated by taking the square root of Simpson's diversity index across productive rearrangements. The source is immuneACCESS, and TCRdb retained only in-frame sequences with V and J called. Part of the clones is not carried over; for the studies checked, unresolved V genes explain less than half of this, and the remainder is unexplained. Clone size and V and J calls were adopted from that table, with D and trimming inferred from the DNA. The sample table holds 230,000 or so clones, of which about four fifths were seen once. Of the sample, approximately 7.5% falls within the top ten clones.

This record comes from a study of blood T cell repertoires in COVID-19 (dated by TCRdb to 2020 to 2022). Background on the whole study: Samples covering the acute and convalescent phases of COVID-19 were provided by collaborators in the United States, Italy and Spain. Where available, HLA class I and class II types were obtained from metadata supplied by the sample provider rather than from assay-based typing. Samples were obtained from the ongoing ImmuneRACE study (first 160 participants) and from about 1,300 subjects provided by 6 global collaborators. A de-identified subject ID, COVID-19 status, age in years and sex were almost always included in the sample metadata. The prospective study material was composed of cDNA or gDNA derived from T cells, B-cell-depleted T cells, or PBMCs. A freely available public database, intended as a resource for researchers studying the immune response to SARS-CoV-2, is where the repertoires were released. Subjects who had been exposed to COVID-19, were actively infected with it, or had recovered from it provided the deeply sampled blood TCRbeta repertoires that made up the dataset.

Here is what the overall study found, with its caveats: How much clinical and demographic metadata was included differed by source and by participant, and the metadata was provided uncurated.

Taken from cysteine to phenylalanine, the CDR3 has 14 residues. Only the CDR3 portion is preserved as DNA: 42 bases, with reading frame beginning at the first base. Sequences SGHNT (CDR1) and YYREEE (CDR2) are obtained from the germline V gene (reference sequence). Here V drops 2 bases and J drops 9 bases, and the junction holds 4 bases not matched to any gene. Sequencing was carried out using peripheral blood. This receptor was taken from a woman of 80 years or more with COVID-19, enrolled during active disease. This chain joins TRBV5-4 to TRBJ2-1; a stretch of 11 junction bases matches TRBD2. The nucleotide sequence is given as TGTGCCAGCAGCTTAACTAGCGGGAGCCTTGAGCAGTTCTTC. Its translation is CASSLTSGSLEQFF.